Listed below are T cell receptor beta chains from one sample, sequenced in a study of control samples from healthy donors and cancer patients. Libraries were prepared by immunoSEQ multiplex PCR; TCRdb keeps only in-frame clonotypes and omits some of them. The sample yields 150,000 or so clones, 90% to 95% seen once. Material: blood. These receptors came from a man aged 18 to 29 in good health. Each CDR3 is given with its conserved first and last residue. Clone size is shown for a subset of rows, as once, few, many or a class of expanded clone.

clone size,J gene,CDR3 length,V gene,CDR3 protein
-,TRBJ2-7,15,TRBV7-6,CASSSGREGSYEQYF
-,TRBJ2-7,18,TRBV7-6,CASSPATGGGLNSYEQYF
-,TRBJ2-1,15,TRBV5-4,CASSFLRGSYNEQFF
-,TRBJ1-3,13,TRBV7-2,CASSLTTGNTIYF
-,TRBJ2-3,16,TRBV7-2,CASSLGTGYTQDTQYF
-,TRBJ2-1,13,TRBV24-1,CATSDGITGEQFF
-,TRBJ1-6,15,TRBV10-3,CAIGKGASYNSPLHF
-,TRBJ2-2,14,TRBV27,CASSLQGRAGELFF
-,TRBJ1-3,16,TRBV9,CASSAQDRVGGNTIYF
-,TRBJ2-2,15,TRBV19,CASRYPTELTGELFF
-,TRBJ2-7,15,TRBV6-2/TRBV6-3,CASSYSGPYPLEQYF
-,TRBJ2-1,12,TRBV9,CASSQQRGEQFF
-,TRBJ2-7,15,TRBV5-1,CASSPDRGPSYEQYF
-,TRBJ1-4,15,TRBV3-1/TRBV3-2,CASSQMGQLNEKLFF
-,TRBJ1-4,14,TRBV6-6,CASRSTTTNEKLFF
-,TRBJ1-2,16,TRBV19,CASSPDPGTGDYGYTF
-,TRBJ2-7,15,TRBV7-6,CASSLGARGVYEQYF
-,TRBJ1-5,17,TRBV5-6,CASSDNGQPEGNQPQHF
-,TRBJ1-2,14,TRBV7-9,CASSLGSGQYGYTF
-,TRBJ1-2,14,TRBV6-5,CASSYTADNYGYTF
-,TRBJ2-4,14,TRBV2,CASGVRDGQNIQYF
-,TRBJ1-1,15,TRBV3-1/TRBV3-2,CASSFPGSGGTEAFF
-,TRBJ1-3,17,TRBV7-6,CASSRYSSVSPGNTIYF
-,TRBJ2-1,19,TRBV4-1,CASSPPGQGASVTDNEQFF
-,TRBJ2-1,16,TRBV4-3,CASSRVRGPEQDEQFF
-,TRBJ2-1,18,TRBV19,CASSIDPRQGVIYNEQFF
-,TRBJ2-2,17,TRBV3-1/TRBV3-2,CASSQDPTGPGTGELFF
-,TRBJ2-1,16,TRBV27,CASSLSGQGSYNEQFF
-,TRBJ2-6,18,TRBV9,CASSVKGGVLSGANVLTF
-,TRBJ2-1,14,TRBV30,CAWSVGGSGNEQFF
-,TRBJ2-5,15,TRBV5-1,CASSSYGQGEETQYF
-,TRBJ2-7,12,TRBV2,CASMGGAYEQYF
-,TRBJ1-6,14,TRBV19,CASSVQGARSPLHF
-,TRBJ1-6,19,TRBV10-3,CAISVRVVDRGSYNSPLHF
-,TRBJ1-3,14,TRBV29-1,CSVEGRGLGNTIYF
few,TRBJ1-1,15,TRBV6-4,CATKRETGSNTEAFF
-,TRBJ2-2,15,TRBV19,CASRSGGANTGELFF
-,TRBJ2-7,15,TRBV7-6,CASSLATGPSYEQYF
-,TRBJ2-1,16,TRBV28,CASSLVGLAPYNEQFF
once,TRBJ2-1,16,TRBV5-8,CASSPSSGGDYNEQFF
-,TRBJ2-1,16,TRBV20-1,CSASFPDGPRYNEQFF
-,TRBJ1-4,16,TRBV5-8,CASSLGLAAVGEKLFF
-,TRBJ1-2,16,TRBV28,CASSETGQPPNYGYTF
-,TRBJ1-2,14,TRBV11-2,CASSPGTGPGGYTF
-,TRBJ1-4,16,TRBV11-2,CASSPSAGRGYEKLFF
-,TRBJ2-5,17,TRBV28,CASSLSHRGRVQETQYF
-,TRBJ2-1,12,TRBV19,CASRPTGTEQFF
once,TRBJ2-3,15,TRBV11-2,CASSDGQGRRDTQYF
-,TRBJ2-3,13,TRBV7-9,CASSLVGADTQYF